A selection of T cell receptor beta chains follows, all from one sample in a study of shared clonotypes between healthy human individuals. Produced via immunoSEQ multiplex PCR; TCRdb's table is partial and in-frame only. The data hold hundreds of thousands of clones, with under 80% observed a single time. The sequenced sample consisted of memory CD4+ T cells sorted from blood. These receptor sequences come from a woman aged 30 to 39 in good health. Each CDR3 is given with its conserved first and last residue. D genes are given only for firm matches. Clone size, where shown, is once, few, many, or a class for clones that have expanded.

V gene,clone size,D gene,J gene,CDR3 protein,CDR3 DNA
TRBV19,few,NA,TRBJ2-2,CASKDRGNTGELFF,TGTGCCAGTAAGGACCGGGGGAACACCGGGGAGCTGTTTTTT
TRBV7-9,NA,NA,TRBJ1-1,CASSAPVGRLNTEAFF,TGTGCCAGCAGCGCTCCCGTCGGACGGTTGAACACTGAAGCTTTCTTT
TRBV4-1,NA,NA,TRBJ2-1,CASSQRPISYNEQFF,TGCGCCAGCAGCCAAAGGCCCATCTCCTACAATGAGCAGTTCTTC
TRBV7-2,NA,NA,TRBJ2-3,CASSLGPVRMSSDTQYF,TGTGCCAGCAGCTTAGGCCCGGTGCGAATGAGCTCAGATACGCAGTATTTT
TRBV15,NA,TRBD2,TRBJ2-1,CATSGAPRTSGSSYNEQFF,TGTGCCACCAGCGGGGCCCCAAGGACTAGCGGGAGTTCATACAATGAGCAGTTCTTC
TRBV9,few,NA,TRBJ2-3,CASSANIGSTDTQYF,TGTGCCAGCAGCGCAAATATAGGGAGCACAGATACGCAGTATTTT
TRBV14,many,TRBD1,TRBJ2-2,CASSGTGGTGELFF,TGTGCCAGCAGCGGGACAGGGGGCACCGGGGAGCTGTTTTTT
TRBV14,NA,TRBD1,TRBJ2-1,CASSLGTGKGNEQFF,TGTGCCAGCAGCCTTGGGACAGGGAAAGGGAATGAGCAGTTCTTC
TRBV5-1,few,NA,TRBJ2-2,CASSLKTGPTGELFF,TGCGCCAGCAGCCTAAAGACAGGTCCTACCGGGGAGCTGTTTTTT
TRBV29-1,few,NA,TRBJ2-7,CSVEGSASYEQYF,TGCAGCGTCGAAGGTTCAGCATCCTACGAGCAGTACTTC
TRBV6-4,NA,TRBD1,TRBJ2-1,CASSRTGNPYNEQFF,TGTGCCAGCAGCCGGACAGGGAACCCCTACAATGAGCAGTTCTTC
TRBV6-6,once,NA,TRBJ2-7,CASSSQAAQYF,TGTGCCAGCAGTTCGCAGGCCGCGCAGTACTTC
TRBV7-9,NA,NA,TRBJ1-2,CASSPLNPWGGDYGYTF,TGTGCCAGCAGCCCATTGAACCCTTGGGGTGGGGACTATGGCTACACCTTC
TRBV19,NA,TRBD1,TRBJ2-3,CASSIDRGDTQYF,TGTGCCAGTAGTATAGACAGGGGGGATACGCAGTATTTT
TRBV7-2,NA,NA,TRBJ1-3,CASSLEGIAGNTIYF,TGTGCCAGCAGCTTAGAGGGGATAGCTGGAAACACCATATATTTT
TRBV25-1,few,TRBD2,TRBJ2-1,CASSLYGRAYNEQFF,TGTGCCAGCAGTCTATACGGGAGGGCCTACAATGAGCAGTTCTTC
TRBV21-1,NA,NA,TRBJ1-4,CASSKKGRQLFF,TGTGCCAGCAGCAAAAAGGGAAGGCAACTGTTTTTT
TRBV7-6,NA,TRBD1,TRBJ2-5,CASSPGQGGTQYF,TGTGCCAGCAGCCCCGGACAGGGAGGGACCCAGTACTTC
TRBV7-6,few,NA,TRBJ2-2,CASSLENTGELFF,TGTGCCAGCAGCTTGGAGAACACCGGGGAGCTGTTTTTT
TRBV27,NA,NA,TRBJ2-2,CASRVFRDKNSGELFF,TGTGCCAGCAGAGTATTCCGGGACAAGAACTCCGGGGAGCTGTTTTTT